The 6 T cell receptor beta chains listed next were all sequenced from one sample in a study of ipilimumab plus nivolumab after autologous stem cell transplantation. Produced via immunoSEQ multiplex PCR; TCRdb's table is partial and in-frame only. The sample lists thousands of clones, under 85% occurring once. The sample in question was PBMCs, obtained in a trial of ipilimumab plus nivolumab as post-transplant consolidation. These receptors came from a male donor with multiple myeloma.

The rearrangement joins TRBV5-1 to TRBJ2-5; no firm D call. The V end lost 0 bases, the J end lost 5 bases, and 14 bases lay between the germline ends. In germline, CDR1 is SGHRS, CDR2 YFSETQ. This CDR3 is 15 amino acids long. The DNA of the CDR3 is TGCGCCAGCAGCTTGGTAGGTGATTCCGGGGAGACCCAGTACTTC. As protein: CASSLVGDSGETQYF.

The chain carries TRBV27 and TRBJ2-3; 9 bases map to TRBD2. The CDR3 is 15 residues long. V was clipped by 3 bases and J by 4 bases; unmatched bases: 5. Germline CDR1 MNHEY, CDR2 SMNVEV (reference sequence). The chain's CDR3 is CASSFVGGGADTQYF. CDR3 in DNA: TGTGCCAGCAGTTTTGTGGGCGGGGGGGCAGATACGCAGTATTTT.

The rearrangement joins TRBV28 to TRBJ1-1; the D gene is possibly TRBD1 (5 bases). Per germline, CDR1 MDHEN and CDR2 SYDVKM. The CDR3 contains 13 residues. Trimming took 6 bases from V and 5 from J, leaving 13 bases between them. The DNA for the CDR3 is TGTGCCAGCAGGGTAGGGACTAGGACTGAAGCTTTCTTT. It translates to CASRVGTRTEAFF.

The chain joins TRBV7-9 to TRBJ2-1, with 9 bases that match TRBD1. The germline V gene encodes CDR1 SEHNR and CDR2 FQNEAQ (reference sequence). The CDR3 has 15 amino acids. V lost 4 bases to trimming and J lost 5 bases; unmatched junction nucleotides: 6. The DNA for the CDR3 is TGTGCCAGCAGCTCCGTAGGGACAGGGCACAATGAGCAGTTCTTC. Residues: CASSSVGTGHNEQFF.

This sequence joins TRBV18 and TRBJ2-4; tentatively, D is TRBD1 or TRBD2 (5 bases each). In germline, CDR1 is KGHSH, CDR2 LQKENI. The V end was cut by 0 bases, the J end by 9 bases, with 9 bases between. The CDR3 totals 13 residues. CDR3 DNA sequence: TGTGCCAGCTCACCACCTTGGGGACGCATTCAGTACTTC. This translates into CASSPPWGRIQYF.

The chain combines TRBV5-1 with TRBJ1-6; TRBD1 is a possible D gene (6 bases). The CDR3 extends over 16 amino acids. The V end was cut by 1 base, the J end by 5 bases, with 13 bases between. The V gene's germline CDR1 is SGHRS and CDR2 YFSETQ. This chain's CDR3 is CASSLSGGFDNSPLHF. Written as DNA, the CDR3 is TGCGCCAGCAGCTTGAGCGGGGGCTTTGATAATTCACCCCTCCACTTT.